Following are 13 T cell receptor beta chains from one sample sequenced in a study of T cells expressing NK-cell markers. Following a re-call of the 5' RACE reads, TCRdb has one entry per CDR3 protein and lacks DNA. The table counts roughly 380,000 distinct CDR3 sequences; around 5.3% lies in the top ten. What was sequenced was blood T cells: a sorted CD56 or NKG2C T cell subset, CD4+ or CD8+ T cells, or bulk PBMC T cells (not recorded which). These receptors all stem from a man aged 18-69 years in good health.

The CDR3 is CASSGVAPGANVLTF. V and J are TRBV2 and TRBJ2-6. Germline V gives CDR1 SNHLY, CDR2 FYNNEI. The CDR3 loop spans 15 amino acids.

The chain joins TRBV5-1 to TRBJ2-2; TCRdb lists TRBD1, though no DNA is available to test this call. The CDR3 runs to 15 residues. Per the germline V gene, CDR1 is SGHRS and CDR2 is YFSETQ. This chain's CDR3 is CASSKPQGNTGELFF. Combining the CDR3 with reference TRBV5-1 and TRBJ2-2 gives the whole variable domain KAGVTQTPRYLIKTRGQQVTLSCSPISGHRSVSWYQQTPGQGLQFLFEYFSETQRNKGNFPGRFSGRQFSNSRSEMNVSTLELGDSALYLCASSKPQGNTGELFFGEGSRLTVL.

The chain employs TRBV18 and TRBJ1-1. The CDR3 is 14 amino acids. Germline CDR1 KGHSH, CDR2 LQKENI. CDR3 in amino acids: CASSTGQTYTEAFF.

The CDR3 loop reads CASSYHRQGGSRGGEQFF. The gene calls are TRBV6-2 or TRBV6-3 and TRBJ2-1; TCRdb designates TRBD1, a call that cannot be tested without DNA. CDR1 and CDR2 from the germline V gene are MNHEY and SVGEGT. The CDR3 has 18 residues.

This chain uses TRBV11-2 with TRBJ2-7; TCRdb's D gene call, TRBD1, goes unchecked for lack of DNA. CDR3 size: 15 residues. Germline values: CDR1 SGHAT, CDR2 FQNNGV. The CDR3: CASSLEGGVYGEQYF.

The chain combines TRBV28 with TRBJ2-5; TCRdb outputs TRBD2, but without DNA this stays unchecked. This CDR3 region has 16 residues. Germline loops: CDR1 MDHEN, CDR2 SYDVKM. CDR3 sequence: CASSFSGTFIQETQYF.

V gene TRBV6-1 combines with J gene TRBJ2-1. Per the germline V gene, CDR1 is MNHNS and CDR2 is SASEGT. CDR3 length: 15 amino acids. This CDR3 reads CASSRHRLDYNEQFF.

The CDR3 is CASSAGALAGTDTQYF. This sequence joins TRBV2 and TRBJ2-3; TCRdb's D gene call, TRBD2, goes unchecked for lack of DNA. This CDR3 spans 16 amino acids. Germline V CDR1 and CDR2: SNHLY, FYNNEI.

The V and J genes are TRBV5-1 and TRBJ1-5. The CDR3 sequence is 13 residues long. CDR1 is SGHRS, CDR2 YFSETQ, per germline. CDR3 sequence: CASSPEGGQPQHF.

This chain uses TRBV3-1 with TRBJ2-1; as DNA is missing, the TRBD2 call by TCRdb cannot be tested. CDR1 LGHDT and CDR2 YNNKEL come from the germline V gene (reference sequence). The CDR3 extends over 15 amino acids. CDR3 protein: CASTETSASYNEQFF.

This chain connects TRBV24-1 to TRBJ2-3. The CDR3 spans 12 residues. CDR1 is KGHDR and CDR2 is SFDVKD in the germline V gene. CDR3 amino acids: CATSKNGDTQYF.

This chain connects TRBV12-3 or TRBV12-4 to TRBJ2-1. The length of the CDR3 is 14 residues. This chain's CDR3 is CASSTDIIYNEQFF.

The rearrangement joins TRBV7-7 to TRBJ2-1; TCRdb's assignment of TRBD1 cannot be checked, as there is no DNA. Per germline, CDR1 SSHAT and CDR2 FNYEAQ (reference sequence). CDR3 length: 15 residues. This CDR3 reads CASSLLGAGDNEQFF.